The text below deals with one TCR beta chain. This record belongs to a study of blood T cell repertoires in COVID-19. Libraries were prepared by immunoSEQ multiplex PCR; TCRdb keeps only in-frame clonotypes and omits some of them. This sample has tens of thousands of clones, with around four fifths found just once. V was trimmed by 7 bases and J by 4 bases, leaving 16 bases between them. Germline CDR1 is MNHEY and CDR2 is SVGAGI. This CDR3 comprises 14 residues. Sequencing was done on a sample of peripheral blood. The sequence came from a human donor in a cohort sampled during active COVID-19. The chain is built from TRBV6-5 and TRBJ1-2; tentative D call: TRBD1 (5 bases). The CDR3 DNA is TGTGCCAGCACCACGGGGGGTTTTTCCTATGGCTACACCTTC. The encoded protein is CASTTGGFSYGYTF.